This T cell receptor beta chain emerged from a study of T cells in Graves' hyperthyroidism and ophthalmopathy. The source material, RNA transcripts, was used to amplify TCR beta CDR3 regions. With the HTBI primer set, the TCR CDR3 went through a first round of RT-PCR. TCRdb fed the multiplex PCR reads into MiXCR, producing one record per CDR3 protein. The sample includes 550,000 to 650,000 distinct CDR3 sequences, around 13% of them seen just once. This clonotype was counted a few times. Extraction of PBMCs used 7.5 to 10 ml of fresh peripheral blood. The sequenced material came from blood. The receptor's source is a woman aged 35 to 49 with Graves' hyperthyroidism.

The CDR3 sequence is CASSLELGQGFEQFF. The CDR3 region has the DNA TGTGCCAGCAGCTTAGAATTGGGACAGGGGTTTGAGCAGTTCTTC. V is TRBV7-2 and J is TRBJ2-1; 10 bases agree with TRBD1. Germline CDR1 and CDR2: SGHTA and FQGNSA. This CDR3 spans 15 amino acids. With 1 base clipped from V and 9 bases from J, the junction kept 6 bases outside the gene matches.